The TCR beta chain under discussion was sequenced for a study of vaccination effects on CD4 cells after COVID-19. Study background: Post-vaccine draws lagged the second dose by a median of 72 days.

Method: immunoSEQ multiplex PCR; TCRdb's copy keeps in-frame clones and lacks some. The sample has about 73,000 clones; around 69% are singletons. Concerning this clone itself: Its antigen is unidentified.

The V gene's germline CDR1 is LGHDT and CDR2 YNNKEL (reference sequence). Trimming removed 6 bases at V and 6 bases at J, with 15 bases between. This CDR3 region has 15 residues. Culture lasted about ten days before CD4+ T cell isolation. Vaccine administered to participants consisted of two doses of either BNT162b2 or mRNA-1273. Half the medium was swapped for IL-2 medium on days 3 and 7. The chain uses TRBV3-1 (or the pseudogene TRBV3-2) and TRBJ1-6; possible D gene TRBD1, 5 bases. This clonotype was obtained from a human donor who received a COVID-19 vaccine. The source was CD4+ T cells from PBMCs cultured without peptide, collected after COVID-19 vaccination. This CDR3 is CASRPAGGGNSPLHF. CDR3 nucleotide sequence: TGTGCCAGCAGACCGGCCGGGGGGGGTAATTCACCCCTCCACTTT.